The rows below give T cell receptor beta chains drawn from one sample of a study of early T cells in non-severe SARS-CoV-2 infection. One entry per CDR3 protein results from TCRdb running MiXCR on the 5' RACE reads. The repertoire includes about 60,000 distinct CDR3 sequences, 9.1% of them detected once, and under 4% sits in the top ten. Material for sequencing was whole blood. These receptors came from an adult who was a healthcare worker with PCR-confirmed SARS-CoV-2 infection or an uninfected control (not recorded which). The CDR3 runs from the conserved cysteine through the conserved F or W. D genes are given only for firm matches. Part of the rows lack a size; the others show once, few, many or a class for expanded clones.

V	J	D	size	DNA	CDR3
TRBV7-8	TRBJ2-1	TRBD2	few	TGTGCCAGCAGCTCCAACAGGGGACTAGCGGGAGTTGAGCAGTTCTTC	CASSSNRGLAGVEQFF
TRBV4-2	TRBJ2-7	-	few	TGTGCCAGCAGCCAAGAGAGAGAATACGAGCAGTACTTC	CASSQEREYEQYF
TRBV28	TRBJ2-7	-	many	TGTGCCAGCAGTTTGCCGCTCGGGGACGAGCAGTACTTC	CASSLPLGDEQYF
TRBV20-1	TRBJ2-1	-	few	TGCAGTGCCTTACTAGGGAATGAGCAGTTCTTC	CSALLGNEQFF
TRBV11-1	TRBJ2-1	TRBD2	-	TGTGCCAGCAGCCGGCGAGCGGGAGGGCTTGAGCAGTTCTTC	CASSRRAGGLEQFF
TRBV5-6	TRBJ2-5	-	-	TGTGCCAGCAGCTTGTTGAGACAGCAAGAGACCCAGTACTTC	CASSLLRQQETQYF
TRBV4-2	TRBJ1-2	-	many	TGTGCCAGCAGCCATGCTAGAACTTATGGCTACACCTTC	CASSHARTYGYTF
TRBV4-2	TRBJ1-2	-	medium-sized	TGTGCCAGCAGCCAAGCGGGGTCAGCTAACTATGGCTACACCTTC	CASSQAGSANYGYTF
TRBV10-2	TRBJ1-1	TRBD1	many	TGCGCCAGCTCGTCGGGGACAGGGGACACTGAAGCTTTCTTT	CASSSGTGDTEAFF
TRBV7-2	TRBJ2-7	-	-	TGTGCCAGCAGCTTAATACAAGGTACCTCCTACGAGCAGTACTTC	CASSLIQGTSYEQYF
TRBV11-2	TRBJ2-3	-	few	TGTGCCAGCAGCTCGAATGACATCACAGATACGCAGTATTTT	CASSSNDITDTQYF
TRBV28	TRBJ2-7	-	-	TGTGCCAGCAGTTTTGGCGGGATGTCAGGCGAGCAGTACTTC	CASSFGGMSGEQYF
TRBV28	TRBJ1-5	TRBD1	-	TGTGCCAGCACGGACAGGGTGGGGGATCAGCCCCAGCATTTT	CASTDRVGDQPQHF
TRBV20-1	TRBJ1-2	TRBD1	many	TGCAGTGCTACCCAGGGGGATCAAGGCTACACCTTC	CSATQGDQGYTF
TRBV23-1	TRBJ2-1	-	-	TGCGCCAGCAGTCAAGCAGGGGACGACAATGAGCAGTTCTTC	CASSQAGDDNEQFF
TRBV10-3	TRBJ2-7	-	few	TGTGCCATCAGTGAACCGGGACAGCAGTACTTC	CAISEPGQQYF
TRBV29-1	TRBJ1-1	TRBD1	few	TGCAGCGACGGGACAGGGGGTCCGACTGAAGCTTTCTTT	CSDGTGGPTEAFF
TRBV6-2/TRBV6-3	TRBJ1-2	TRBD1	many	TGTGCCAGCAGGAACAGGGGCCGGGACTATGGCTACACCTTC	CASRNRGRDYGYTF
TRBV4-1	TRBJ1-1	-	-	TGCGCCAGCAGCCACCGGAACACTGAAGCTTTCTTT	CASSHRNTEAFF
TRBV2	TRBJ1-2	-	many	TGTGCCAGCAGTGAGGGCAACTCCCTCTATGGCTACACCTTC	CASSEGNSLYGYTF
TRBV4-3	TRBJ2-7	-	-	TGCGCCAGCAGCCAAGAGTTAACCGAAGGGACCTACGAGCAGTACTTC	CASSQELTEGTYEQYF
TRBV7-2	TRBJ2-6	TRBD2	-	TGTGCCAGCAGCTTAGACCCGGGAGGGCTTGGGGCCAACGTCCTGACTTTC	CASSLDPGGLGANVLTF
TRBV7-2	TRBJ2-7	-	few	TGTGCCAGCAGCTTAATGGCGGAGGGTAATTCCTACGAGCAGTACTTC	CASSLMAEGNSYEQYF
TRBV11-2	TRBJ2-5	-	many	TGTGCCAGCAGCCTGGAGCCCGAAGAGACCCAGTACTTC	CASSLEPEETQYF
TRBV7-6	TRBJ2-3	-	few	TGTGCCAGCAGCTTAGCGGGGTCAGATACGCAGTATTTT	CASSLAGSDTQYF
TRBV7-2	TRBJ2-3	TRBD2	many	TGTGCCAGCAGCGTGGAAGGGAGGGGCACAGATACGCAGTATTTT	CASSVEGRGTDTQYF
TRBV12-3/TRBV12-4	TRBJ2-5	-	many	TGTGCCAGCAGGACACTAGCATCAGAGACCCAGTACTTC	CASRTLASETQYF
TRBV20-1	TRBJ2-7	-	few	TGCAGTGCTAGAGGTGCCGGGAGCTACGAGCAGTACTTC	CSARGAGSYEQYF
TRBV6-7	TRBJ2-7	-	many	TGTGCCAGCTGGGGGCTGGTCCGCTACGAGCAGTACTTC	CASWGLVRYEQYF
TRBV12-3/TRBV12-4	TRBJ1-1	-	few	TGTGCCAGCAGTTTGCGGACTAAGAACACTGAAGCTTTCTTT	CASSLRTKNTEAFF
TRBV19	TRBJ1-5	-	many	TGTGCCAGTACCTCCACTTCGACAGCCGTAAGCAATCAGCCCCAGCATTTT	CASTSTSTAVSNQPQHF
TRBV7-9	TRBJ2-5	TRBD2	-	TGTGCCAGCGTTAGCGGGCGGTACCAAGAGACCCAGTACTTC	CASVSGRYQETQYF
TRBV12-3/TRBV12-4	TRBJ2-2	TRBD2	few	TGTGCCAGCAGGAAGCGGGAGGCCGGGGAGCTGTTTTTT	CASRKREAGELFF
TRBV6-6	TRBJ2-4	TRBD1	-	TGTGCCAGCAGTGATACAGGGGGTAGGAACATTCAGTACTTC	CASSDTGGRNIQYF
TRBV7-3	TRBJ2-5	-	few	TGTGCCAGCAGCTTAACACGGGAAGAGACCCAGTACTTC	CASSLTREETQYF
TRBV29-1	TRBJ1-5	TRBD1	-	TGCAGCGCCACAGGGGACCTAAATCAGCCCCAGCATTTT	CSATGDLNQPQHF
TRBV14	TRBJ2-2	TRBD1	-	TGTGCCAGCAGCCAAGGGACAGGGGCAGGCACCGGGGAGCTGTTTTTT	CASSQGTGAGTGELFF
TRBV7-9	TRBJ2-3	-	-	TGTGCCAGCAGCTTAGGTGGGGCAGATACGCAGTATTTT	CASSLGGADTQYF
TRBV7-8	TRBJ1-4	TRBD1	few	TGTGCCAGCAGCACCTACAGGGGGCGAGATGAAAAACTGTTTTTT	CASSTYRGRDEKLFF
TRBV20-1	TRBJ2-7	-	many	TGCAGTGCTAGGAGGGGAGGTTTCGACGAGCAGTACTTC	CSARRGGFDEQYF
TRBV7-8	TRBJ1-5	-	many	TGTGCCAGCAGCCCCTTGAATAGCAATCAGCCCCAGCATTTT	CASSPLNSNQPQHF
TRBV20-1	TRBJ2-5	TRBD2	-	TGCAGTGCTAGAAGGCTAGCGGGAGGGTTCGAGGAGACCCAGTACTTC	CSARRLAGGFEETQYF
TRBV2	TRBJ2-1	-	many	TGTGCCAGCAGGGAAGCGGAAACCTCCTACAATGAGCAGTTCTTC	CASREAETSYNEQFF
TRBV5-5	TRBJ2-7	-	few	TGTGCCAGCAGTTCCCGGGACGGGCCCTACGAGCAGTACTTC	CASSSRDGPYEQYF
TRBV7-9	TRBJ2-1	TRBD2	many	TGTGCCAGCAGAGACAAACTAGCGGGAGACTACAATGAGCAGTTCTTC	CASRDKLAGDYNEQFF
TRBV5-6	TRBJ2-1	TRBD2	-	TGTGCCAGCAGCTCCCAGGGACTAGCGGGAGAATGGGAGTTCAATGAGCAGTTCTTC	CASSSQGLAGEWEFNEQFF
TRBV29-1	TRBJ1-3	-	-	TGCAGCGCGACCACCGGGGTCGAGTCTGGAAACACCATATATTTT	CSATTGVESGNTIYF
TRBV7-3	TRBJ2-7	-	many	TGTGCCAGCAGCGTTGACGGGACTCGTTCCTACGAGCAGTACTTC	CASSVDGTRSYEQYF
TRBV6-1	TRBJ2-5	-	many	TGTGCCAGCAGTGGGGTAGAGACCCAGTACTTC	CASSGVETQYF
TRBV9	TRBJ2-5	-	many	TGTGCCAGCAGCGTAGCTGGGGACGCGACCCAGTACTTC	CASSVAGDATQYF
TRBV7-9	TRBJ2-5	TRBD1	few	TGTGCCAGCAGCTTAGGGGACAGGGCAGAGACCCAGTACTTC	CASSLGDRAETQYF
TRBV28	TRBJ2-2	-	many	TGTGCCAGCCGTAAGGGAGCGAACACCGGGGAGCTGTTTTTT	CASRKGANTGELFF
TRBV7-9	TRBJ1-2	TRBD1	many	TGTGCCAGCAGCTCAGCCCAGGACAGGGGGTCCTATGGCTACACCTTC	CASSSAQDRGSYGYTF
TRBV14	TRBJ1-6	TRBD1	many	TGTGCCAGCAGCCCCCGACAGGGTACTTCACCCCTCCATTTT	CASSPRQGTSPLHF
TRBV5-1	TRBJ2-7	-	-	TGCGCCAGCAGCTTGGGACCAAACGAGAGTTACGAGCAGTACTTC	CASSLGPNESYEQYF
TRBV19	TRBJ2-1	-	few	TGTGCCAGTAGTACGAGGGACGGGGCCCCCTTCTACAATGAGCAGTTCTTC	CASSTRDGAPFYNEQFF
TRBV5-1	TRBJ1-4	-	few	TGCGCCAGCAGCTTGGAAGGGGGAGGGGATGAAAAACTGTTTTTT	CASSLEGGGDEKLFF
TRBV29-1	TRBJ2-4	TRBD2	many	TGCAGCGTTCGCCCTGGGGTAGCGGGGGCCAAAAACATTCAGTACTTC	CSVRPGVAGAKNIQYF
TRBV4-3	TRBJ2-1	-	-	TGCGCCAGCAGCGAAGGGTACTTAGCGGATAGTGTAAGCGATGAGCAGTTCTTC	CASSEGYLADSVSDEQFF